This TCR beta chain was obtained from a study of technical replicates of blood from a few donors. Repertoires were generated with immunoSEQ multiplex PCR, while TCRdb's copy carries only in-frame clones and drops some. The table lists under 55,000 clones, roughly 95% of them singletons. The CDR3 length is 16 residues. V was clipped by 0 bases and J by 4 bases; unmatched bases: 9. In germline, CDR1 is LGHNA, CDR2 YSLEER. The receptor was derived from a human donor in good health. This chain uses TRBV4-3 with TRBJ2-7, with 7 bases lining up with TRBD2. The sample comprised T cells isolated from PBMCs. The CDR3 DNA reads TGCGCCAGCAGCCAAGATGACCTAGCGGAGGAATACGAGCAGTACTTC. It codes for CASSQDDLAEEYEQYF.